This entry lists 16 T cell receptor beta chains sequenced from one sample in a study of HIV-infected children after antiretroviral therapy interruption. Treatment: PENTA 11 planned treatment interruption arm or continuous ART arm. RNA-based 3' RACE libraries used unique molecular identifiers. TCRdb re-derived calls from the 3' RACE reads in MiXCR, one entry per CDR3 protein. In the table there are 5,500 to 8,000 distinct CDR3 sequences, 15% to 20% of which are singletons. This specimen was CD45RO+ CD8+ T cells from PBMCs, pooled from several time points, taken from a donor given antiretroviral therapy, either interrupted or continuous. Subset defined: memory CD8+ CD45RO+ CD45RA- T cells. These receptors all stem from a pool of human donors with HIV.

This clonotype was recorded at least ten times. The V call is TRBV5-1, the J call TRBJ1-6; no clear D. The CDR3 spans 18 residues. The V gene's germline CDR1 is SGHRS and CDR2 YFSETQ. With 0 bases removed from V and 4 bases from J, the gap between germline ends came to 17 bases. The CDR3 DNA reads TGCGCCAGCAGCTTGGCCCGTCAAGAGGGAGATTATAATTCACCCCTCCACTTT. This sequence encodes CASSLARQEGDYNSPLHF.

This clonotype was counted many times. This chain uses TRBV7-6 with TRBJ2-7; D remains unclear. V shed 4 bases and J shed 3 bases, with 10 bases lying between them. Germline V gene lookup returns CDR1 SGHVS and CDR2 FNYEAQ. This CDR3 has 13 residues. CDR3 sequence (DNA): TGTGCCAGCAGCTCCCGAGAGAACTACGAGCAGTACTTC. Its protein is CASSSRENYEQYF. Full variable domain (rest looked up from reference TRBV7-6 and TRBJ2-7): GAGVSQSPRYKVTKRGQDVALRCDPISGHVSLYWYRQALGQGPEFLTYFNYEAQQDKSGLPNDRFSAERPEGSISTLTIQRTEQRDSAMYRCASSSRENYEQYFGPGTRLTVT.

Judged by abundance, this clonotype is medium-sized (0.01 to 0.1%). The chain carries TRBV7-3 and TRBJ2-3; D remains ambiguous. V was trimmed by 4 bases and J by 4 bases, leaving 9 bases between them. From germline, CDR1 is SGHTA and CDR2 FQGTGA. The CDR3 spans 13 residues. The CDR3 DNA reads TGTGCCAGCAGCTCCGCGAGATCAGATACGCAGTATTTT. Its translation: CASSSARSDTQYF. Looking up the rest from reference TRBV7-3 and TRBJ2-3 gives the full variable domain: GAGVSQTPSNKVTEKGKYVELRCDPISGHTALYWYRQSLGQGPEFLIYFQGTGAADDSGLPNDRFFAVRPEGSVSTLKIQRTERGDSAVYLCASSSARSDTQYFGPGTRLTVL.

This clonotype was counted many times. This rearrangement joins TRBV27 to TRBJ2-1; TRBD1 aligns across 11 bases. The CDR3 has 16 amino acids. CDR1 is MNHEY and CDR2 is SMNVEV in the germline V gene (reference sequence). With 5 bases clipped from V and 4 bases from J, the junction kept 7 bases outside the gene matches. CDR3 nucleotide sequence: TGTGCCAGCAGTCTTGGGACAGGGGGGGGTTACAATGAGCAGTTCTTC. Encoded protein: CASSLGTGGGYNEQFF.

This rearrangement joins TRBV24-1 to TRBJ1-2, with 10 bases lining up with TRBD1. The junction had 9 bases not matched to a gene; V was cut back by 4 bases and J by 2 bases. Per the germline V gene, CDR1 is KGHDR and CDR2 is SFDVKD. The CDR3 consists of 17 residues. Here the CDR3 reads CATSDWGQGPSNYGYTF. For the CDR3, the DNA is TGTGCCACCAGTGACTGGGGACAGGGGCCCTCCAACTATGGCTACACCTTC.

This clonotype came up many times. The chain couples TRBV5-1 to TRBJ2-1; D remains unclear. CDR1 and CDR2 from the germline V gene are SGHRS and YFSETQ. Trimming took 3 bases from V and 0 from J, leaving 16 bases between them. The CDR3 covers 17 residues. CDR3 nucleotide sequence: TGCGCCAGCAGCTCGAGATTAGTAAATCCCTCCTACAATGAGCAGTTCTTC. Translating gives CASSSRLVNPSYNEQFF.

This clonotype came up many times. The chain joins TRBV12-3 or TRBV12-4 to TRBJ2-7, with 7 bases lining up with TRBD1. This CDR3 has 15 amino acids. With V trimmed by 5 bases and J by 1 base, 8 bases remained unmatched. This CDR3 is CASSRPRQGSYEQYF. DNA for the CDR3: TGTGCCAGCAGTCGGCCCCGACAGGGTTCCTACGAGCAGTACTTC.

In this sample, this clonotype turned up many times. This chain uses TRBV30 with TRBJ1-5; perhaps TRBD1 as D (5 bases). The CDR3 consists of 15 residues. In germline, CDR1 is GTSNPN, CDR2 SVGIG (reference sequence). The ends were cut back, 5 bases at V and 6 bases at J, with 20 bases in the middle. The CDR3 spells CAWSQAGNRGQPQHF. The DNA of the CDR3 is TGTGCCTGGTCTCAGGCAGGGAATAGGGGTCAGCCCCAGCATTTT.

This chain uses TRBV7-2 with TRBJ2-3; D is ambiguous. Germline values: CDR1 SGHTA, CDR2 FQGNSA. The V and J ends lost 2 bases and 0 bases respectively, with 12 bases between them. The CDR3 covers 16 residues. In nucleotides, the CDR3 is TGTGCCAGCAGCTTACTCGGTCAGACGAGCACAGATACGCAGTATTTT. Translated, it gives CASSLLGQTSTDTQYF.

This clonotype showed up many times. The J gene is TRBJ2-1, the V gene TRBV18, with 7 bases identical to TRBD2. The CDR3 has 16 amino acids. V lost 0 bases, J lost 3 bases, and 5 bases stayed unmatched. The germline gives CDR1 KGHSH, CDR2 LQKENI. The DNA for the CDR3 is TGTGCCAGCTCACCACCTTTAGCGGGCAGCTACAATGAGCAGTTCTTC. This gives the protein CASSPPLAGSYNEQFF.

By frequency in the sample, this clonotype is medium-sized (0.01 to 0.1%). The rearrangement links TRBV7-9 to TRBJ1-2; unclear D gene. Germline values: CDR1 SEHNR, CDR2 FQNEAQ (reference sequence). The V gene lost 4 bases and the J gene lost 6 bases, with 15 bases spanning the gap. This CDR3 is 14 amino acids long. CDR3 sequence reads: CASSSREWGDGYTF. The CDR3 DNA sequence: TGTGCCAGCAGCTCGCGGGAGTGGGGAGATGGCTACACCTTC.

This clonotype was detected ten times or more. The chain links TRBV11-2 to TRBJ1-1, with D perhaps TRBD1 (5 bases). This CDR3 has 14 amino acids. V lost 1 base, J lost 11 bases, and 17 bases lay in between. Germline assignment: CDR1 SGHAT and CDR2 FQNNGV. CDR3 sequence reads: CASSLGGEGWRAFF. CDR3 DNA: TGTGCCAGCAGCTTAGGAGGGGAGGGTTGGCGGGCTTTCTTT.

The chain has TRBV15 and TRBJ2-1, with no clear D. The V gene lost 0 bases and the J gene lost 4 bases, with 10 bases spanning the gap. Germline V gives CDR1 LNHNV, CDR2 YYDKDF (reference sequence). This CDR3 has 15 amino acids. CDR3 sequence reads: CATSRETLEYNEQFF. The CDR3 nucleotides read TGTGCCACCAGCAGAGAAACTTTAGAATACAATGAGCAGTTCTTC.

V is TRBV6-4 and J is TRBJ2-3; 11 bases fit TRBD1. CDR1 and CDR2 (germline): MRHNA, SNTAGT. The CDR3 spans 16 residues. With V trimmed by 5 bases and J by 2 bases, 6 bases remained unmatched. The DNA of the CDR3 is TGTGCCAGCAGTCCGGGACAGGGGGAACCCACAGATACGCAGTATTTT. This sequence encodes CASSPGQGEPTDTQYF.

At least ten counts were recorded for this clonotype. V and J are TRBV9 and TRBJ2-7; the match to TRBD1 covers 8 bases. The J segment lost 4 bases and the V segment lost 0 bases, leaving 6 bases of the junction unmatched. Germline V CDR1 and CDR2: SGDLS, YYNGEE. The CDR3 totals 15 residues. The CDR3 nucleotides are TGTGCCAGCAGCGTAGGGGGACAGGACACTTACGAGCAGTACTTC. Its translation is CASSVGGQDTYEQYF.

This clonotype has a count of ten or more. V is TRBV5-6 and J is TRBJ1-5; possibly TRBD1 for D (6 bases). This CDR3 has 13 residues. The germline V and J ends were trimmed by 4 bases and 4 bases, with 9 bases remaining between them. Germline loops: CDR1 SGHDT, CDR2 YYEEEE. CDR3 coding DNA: TGTGCCAGCAGCCCACAGGGTAATCAGCCCCAGCATTTT. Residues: CASSPQGNQPQHF.